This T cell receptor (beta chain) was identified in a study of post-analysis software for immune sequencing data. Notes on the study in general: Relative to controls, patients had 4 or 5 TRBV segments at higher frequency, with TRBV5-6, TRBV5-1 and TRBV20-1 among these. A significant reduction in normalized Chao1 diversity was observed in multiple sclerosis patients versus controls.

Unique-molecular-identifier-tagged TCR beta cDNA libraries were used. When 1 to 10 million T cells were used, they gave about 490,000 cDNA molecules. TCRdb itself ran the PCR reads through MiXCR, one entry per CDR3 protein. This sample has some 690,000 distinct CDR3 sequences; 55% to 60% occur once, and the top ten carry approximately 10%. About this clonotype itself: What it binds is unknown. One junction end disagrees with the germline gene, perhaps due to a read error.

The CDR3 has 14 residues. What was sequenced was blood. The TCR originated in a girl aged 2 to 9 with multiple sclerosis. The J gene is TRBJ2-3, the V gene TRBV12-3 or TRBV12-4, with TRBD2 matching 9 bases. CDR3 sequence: CASLAGMGSDTRYF. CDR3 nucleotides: TGTGCCAGCCTAGCGGGGATGGGATCGGATACGCGGTATTTT.